The rows below give T cell receptor beta chains drawn from one sample of a study of blood T cell repertoires in COVID-19. Generated by immunoSEQ multiplex PCR, the TCRdb table keeps only in-frame clones and is missing some. In the table there are about 240,000 clones, around 80% of which are singletons. The specimen was peripheral blood. All receptors derive from a woman aged 18-29 years with acute or convalescent COVID-19. Both conserved end residues are part of each CDR3. The D gene is left open where the match is weak. Size is omitted from some rows. Given values are once, few, many or a class for expanded clones.

TGTGCCAGCAGCGACAGGGTGACAGCTAACTATGGCTACACCTTC | CASSDRVTANYGYTF | TRBD1 | TRBV6-2/TRBV6-3 | . | TRBJ1-2
TGTGCCAGCAGCCGAGCGGGGGGTGTGGAAGATACGCAGTATTTT | CASSRAGGVEDTQYF | TRBD2 | TRBV7-8 | . | TRBJ2-3
TGTGCCAGCAGTTTGCGGGGGCGTGAAAAACTGTTTTTT | CASSLRGREKLFF | . | TRBV28 | . | TRBJ1-4
TGTGCCAGCAGCTTTTATGGGCTAGCGGGAGGTTCCAGCACAGATACGCAGTATTTT | CASSFYGLAGGSSTDTQYF | TRBD2 | TRBV7-2 | . | TRBJ2-3
TGTGCCAGTAGCCCTCGACAGGGTAATGAAAAACTGTTTTTT | CASSPRQGNEKLFF | TRBD1 | TRBV19 | . | TRBJ1-4
TGTGCCAGCAGCCAAGCCCCCCAGGAGACCCAGTACTTC | CASSQAPQETQYF | . | TRBV14 | . | TRBJ2-5
TGCGCCAGCAGTGACATTAACTATGGCTACACCTTC | CASSDINYGYTF | . | TRBV10-2 | few | TRBJ1-2
TGTGCCAGCAGCGGCCCGGACAGTCCCTACGAGCAGTACTTC | CASSGPDSPYEQYF | . | TRBV7-2 | . | TRBJ2-7
TGTGCCAGCAGCCAGGGGCGGGCAGCCGGGGAGCTGTTTTTT | CASSQGRAAGELFF | . | TRBV7-2 | . | TRBJ2-2
TGTGCCAGCAGTTATGGACTAGCAGCAAGCACAGATACGCAGTATTTT | CASSYGLAASTDTQYF | TRBD2 | TRBV27 | . | TRBJ2-3
TGTGCCAGCAGCTTAGTCCCGGGCGGACTAGGCACCGGGGAGCTGTTTTTT | CASSLVPGGLGTGELFF | TRBD2 | TRBV13 | . | TRBJ2-2
TGTGCCAGCAGCGACAGGGCGGCTGGGGCCAACGTCCTGACTTTC | CASSDRAAGANVLTF | TRBD1 | TRBV7-2 | . | TRBJ2-6